The entry that follows covers one T cell receptor (beta chain) sequence. There is no known antigen for this receptor. One base away there is no much larger clone; base qualities are not given. These data are taken from a study of blood T cell repertoires in COVID-19 (TCRdb year 2020). Describing the broader study: The collaborator samples originated in the United States, Italy and Spain and spanned the acute and convalescent phases of COVID-19. The material from the prospective study consisted of cDNA or gDNA derived from T cells, B-cell-depleted T cells, or PBMCs. Subjects who had been exposed to COVID-19, were actively infected with it, or had recovered from it provided the deeply sampled blood TCRbeta repertoires that made up the dataset. The repertoires were made available in a free public database intended to serve as a resource for research on the immune response to SARS-CoV-2. Samples came from the ongoing ImmuneRACE study (first 160 participants) plus 1,254 subjects from 6 global collaborators. Sample metadata almost always included a de-identified subject ID, COVID-19 status, age in years and sex. Where available, HLA class I and class II types were obtained from metadata supplied by the sample provider rather than from assay-based typing. What the work shows at the level of the full study, not this receptor alone: The quantity of clinical and demographic metadata differed by source and by participant and was supplied without curation.

TCRbeta CDR3 regions were amplified from genomic DNA by means of the immunoSEQ Assay, a bias-controlled multiplex PCR. Under the source paper's analysis protocol: Within the assay, amplification of reference gene primers was used to estimate how many nucleated cells each sample contained. To quantify the absolute abundance of each unique TCRbeta CDR3 rearrangement, sequence reads were collapsed and filtered. For each sample, productive Simpson clonality was calculated by taking the square root of Simpson's diversity index across productive rearrangements. The immuneACCESS repertoire file appears here via TCRdb, limited to in-frame rearrangements. These files lack a portion of the clones; in checked studies, under half of the deficit traces to unresolved V genes, and the cause of the others is not known. The D gene and trimming were derived from the DNA, and the V and J assignments and clone size from that table. This sample gives fewer than 350,000 clones in total; around 90% of them show up just once. 1.5% to 2% of the sample belongs to the ten largest clones.

The CDR3 starts with the cysteine, ends with the phenylalanine, and has 16 residues. Only the CDR3 DNA is retained, 48 bases long and in frame from the first base. Looking up the germline V gene yields CDR1 SGHTA and CDR2 FQGNSA. V is pruned by 1 base and J by 4 bases, leaving 5 bases of the junction without a gene match. In the prospective study, participants were about 18 to 95 years old, resided in about two dozen geographic areas of the United States, and were enrolled through a virtual design. In the prospective study, participants were assigned to cohorts based on the clinical history participants reported in a screening survey and a study questionnaire. For ImmuneRACE Cohort 3, a participant was defined as recovered based on two consecutive negative NP/OP PCR tests, clearance by a healthcare professional, or resolution of symptoms. Each participant in the prospective study had whole blood, serum and a nasopharyngeal or oropharyngeal swab collected by mobile phlebotomists. Participants in the prospective study had the option to provide additional blood draws and questionnaires over a roughly 2-month period. Before DNA extraction, blood samples from the prospective study were shipped at room temperature or frozen.

Sample: PBMCs or T cells enriched from blood (not recorded which). Recombination joined TRBV7-2 with TRBJ1-2, and TRBD1 matches 11 of the central bases. The receptor's source is a woman in her 40s who had recovered from COVID-19. The CDR3: CASSLGGTGGLYGYTF. The nucleotides read TGTGCCAGCAGCTTAGGAGGGACAGGGGGGCTCTATGGCTACACCTTC.